Each of the 6 T cell receptor beta chains below was sequenced from the same sample in a study of cytomegalovirus exposure and HLA in healthy donors. This PCR relied on a set of 60 Vbeta primers and 13 Jbeta primers. Libraries were prepared by immunoSEQ multiplex PCR; TCRdb keeps only in-frame clonotypes and omits some of them. The sample lists 250,000 to 350,000 clones; approximately 80% were seen once. Input material: PBMCs. These receptors were collected from a girl between 2 and 10 years old in good health and CMV-seronegative.

V is TRBV19 and J is TRBJ2-3; a weak D match, TRBD2 (6 bases). Per the germline V gene, CDR1 is LNHDA and CDR2 is SQIVND (reference sequence). V was shortened by 7 bases and J by 5 bases, with 13 bases between the two germline ends. The CDR3 runs 13 residues. CDR3 DNA: TGTGCCAGTAATTCAGGGACTGGAGATACGCAGTATTTT. Its translation: CASNSGTGDTQYF.

This chain connects TRBV19 to TRBJ2-1, with unresolved D. This CDR3 has 15 residues. The V end was cut by 5 bases, the J end by 0 bases, with 11 bases between. From germline, CDR1 is LNHDA and CDR2 SQIVND (reference sequence). CDR3 region: CASSLSPSSYNEQFF. DNA of the CDR3: TGTGCCAGTAGTCTTTCACCTAGCTCCTACAATGAGCAGTTCTTC. The whole variable domain, filled in from reference TRBV19 and TRBJ2-1, reads DGGITQSPKYLFRKEGQNVTLSCEQNLNHDAMYWYRQDPGQGLRLIYYSQIVNDFQKGDIAEGYSVSREKKESFPLTVTSAQKNPTAFYLCASSLSPSSYNEQFFGPGTRLTVL.

The rearrangement links TRBV4-1 to TRBJ2-1; D remains unclear. CDR3 length: 15 residues. Germline assignment: CDR1 MGHRA and CDR2 YSYEKL. V was clipped by 0 bases and J by 1 base, with 7 bases between them. CDR3 DNA sequence: TGCGCCAGCAGCCAAGAATTCGGTTCCTACAATGAGCAGTTCTTC. Translation gives CASSQEFGSYNEQFF.

The rearrangement joins TRBV7-9 to TRBJ2-5; 7 nucleotides line up with TRBD1. The CDR3 covers 15 residues. The germline gives CDR1 SEHNR, CDR2 FQNEAQ (reference sequence). V dropped 8 bases and J dropped 1; count of bases not matched to a gene: 10. CDR3 loop: CASGSDRDTQETQYF. In nucleotides, the CDR3 is TGTGCCAGCGGATCTGACAGGGACACCCAAGAGACCCAGTACTTC. Drawing the rest from reference TRBV7-9 and TRBJ2-5, the complete variable domain is DTGVSQNPRHKITKRGQNVTFRCDPISEHNRLYWYRQTLGQGPEFLTYFQNEAQLEKSRLLSDRFSAERPKGSFSTLEIQRTEQGDSAMYLCASGSDRDTQETQYFGPGTRLLVL.

This chain uses TRBV7-9 with TRBJ1-5; a weak D match, TRBD1 (6 bases). The CDR3 extends over 13 amino acids. The V end lost 7 bases, the J end lost 6 bases, and 13 bases lay between the germline ends. Germline lookup yields CDR1 SEHNR and CDR2 FQNEAQ (reference sequence). The CDR3 reads CASMRGAGQPQHF. CDR3 nucleotide sequence: TGTGCCAGCATGCGGGGGGCTGGTCAGCCCCAGCATTTT. Full variable domain (remainder filled in from reference TRBV7-9 and TRBJ1-5): DTGVSQNPRHKITKRGQNVTFRCDPISEHNRLYWYRQTLGQGPEFLTYFQNEAQLEKSRLLSDRFSAERPKGSFSTLEIQRTEQGDSAMYLCASMRGAGQPQHFGDGTRLSIL.

In this sample, this clone turned up a few times. This rearrangement joins TRBV2 to TRBJ1-1, with 7 bases aligning to TRBD1. V lost 7 bases and J lost 1; bases outside the gene matches: 6. CDR3 length equals 14 residues. Germline assignment: CDR1 SNHLY and CDR2 FYNNEI. CDR3 residues: CASKTGNANTEAFF. Written as DNA, the CDR3 is TGTGCCAGCAAGACAGGGAACGCGAACACTGAAGCTTTCTTT.